Detailed here is one T cell receptor beta chain. The sample originates from a study of blood T cell repertoires in COVID-19. Study background: From the United States, Italy and Spain came samples of acute and convalescent COVID-19.

TCRdb keeps only in-frame clones here, not all; method: immunoSEQ multiplex PCR. Found here are roughly 170,000 clones, approximately 86% of them singletons; the top ten hold roughly 20%. Everyone who took part was roughly 18 to 89 years old, and they came from 20 to 25 US areas. Sequenced material: PBMCs or T cells enriched from blood (not recorded which). This clonotype originated in a man aged 60 to 69 who had recovered from COVID-19.

The CDR3 region is CASSLDNYEQYF. In DNA, the CDR3 is TGTGCCAGCAGTTTGGACAATTACGAGCAGTACTTC. This chain links TRBV28 with TRBJ2-7, with TRBD1 as a possible D gene (5 bases). From germline, CDR1 is MDHEN and CDR2 SYDVKM. This CDR3 has 12 amino acids. With 3 bases removed from V and 4 bases from J, the gap between germline ends came to 7 bases.